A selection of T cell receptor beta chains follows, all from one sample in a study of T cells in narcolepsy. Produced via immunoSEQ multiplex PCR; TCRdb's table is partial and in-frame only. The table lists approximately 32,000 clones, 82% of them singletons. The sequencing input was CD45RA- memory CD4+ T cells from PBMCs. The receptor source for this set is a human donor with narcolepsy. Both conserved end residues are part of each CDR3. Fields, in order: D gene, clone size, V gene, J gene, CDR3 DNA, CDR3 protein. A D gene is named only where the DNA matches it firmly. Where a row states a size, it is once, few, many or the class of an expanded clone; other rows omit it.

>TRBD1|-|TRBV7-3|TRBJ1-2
TGTGCCAGCAGCCTGGACAGGGATAATGGCTACACCTTC
CASSLDRDNGYTF
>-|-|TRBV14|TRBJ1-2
TGTGCCAGCAGCCCGGGGTACCGTTATGGCTACACCTTC
CASSPGYRYGYTF
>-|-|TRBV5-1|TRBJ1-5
TGCGCCAGCAGCTTACATACAGGGAGCAATCAGCCCCAGCATTTT
CASSLHTGSNQPQHF
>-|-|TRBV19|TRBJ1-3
TGTGCCAGTAAGGCCGGTGGCTCTGGAAACACCATATATTTT
CASKAGGSGNTIYF
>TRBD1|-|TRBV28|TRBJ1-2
TGTGCCAGCAGTTTATCACCGGGACAGGGTTGGGGCTACACCTTC
CASSLSPGQGWGYTF
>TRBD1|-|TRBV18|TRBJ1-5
TGTGCCAGCTCCCAAGACAGGGGCAATCAGCCCCAGCATTTT
CASSQDRGNQPQHF
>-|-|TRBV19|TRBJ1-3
TGTGCCAGTAGGAGGGACCCGACCTCTGGAAACACCATATATTTT
CASRRDPTSGNTIYF
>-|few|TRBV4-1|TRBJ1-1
TGCGCCAGCAGCCAAGTTCTCAGGACACAGAACACTGAAGCTTTCTTT
CASSQVLRTQNTEAFF
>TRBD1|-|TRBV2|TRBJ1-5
TGTGCCAGCAGGGAAACCGGGACAGGCAATCAGCCCCAGCATTTT
CASRETGTGNQPQHF
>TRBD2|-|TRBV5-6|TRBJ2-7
TGTGCCAGCAGCTTTTTGAGAGCGGGAGGGTCCTACGAGCAGTACTTC
CASSFLRAGGSYEQYF
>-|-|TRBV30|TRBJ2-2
TGTGCCTGGAGTCCGCCCAGAGGCAGGGGAACCAACACCGGGGAGCTGTTTTTT
CAWSPPRGRGTNTGELFF
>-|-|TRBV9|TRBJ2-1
TGTGCCAGCAGCGCCCGGGACTCGCCTTACAATGAGCAGTTCTTC
CASSARDSPYNEQFF
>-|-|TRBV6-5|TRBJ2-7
TGTGCCAGCAGCAATCTTTTACACGAGCAGTACTTC
CASSNLLHEQYF
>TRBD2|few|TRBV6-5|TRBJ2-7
TGTGCCAGCAGATGGGGGACTAGCTCCTACGAGCAGTACTTC
CASRWGTSSYEQYF
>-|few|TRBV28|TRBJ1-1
TGTGCCAGCTTCCAGAACACTGAAGCTTTCTTT
CASFQNTEAFF
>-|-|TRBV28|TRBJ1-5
TGTGCCAGCAGGGGCCTCGAGGGGGAGCAGCCCCAGCATTTT
CASRGLEGEQPQHF
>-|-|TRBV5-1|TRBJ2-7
TGCGCCAGCAGCTTTGGAGATATTCAACTCGAGCAGTACTTC
CASSFGDIQLEQYF
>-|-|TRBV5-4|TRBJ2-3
TGTGCCAGCAGCTTTGGGGCTCGTCGCACAGATACGCAGTATTTT
CASSFGARRTDTQYF
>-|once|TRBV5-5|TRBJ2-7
TGTGCCAGCAGCAGGGACTCTCAAACCTACGAGCAGTACTTC
CASSRDSQTYEQYF
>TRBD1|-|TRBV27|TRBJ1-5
TGTGCCAGCAGTCCCCGACAGGGGAGGTTGGTCGGTCAGCCCCAGCATTTT
CASSPRQGRLVGQPQHF
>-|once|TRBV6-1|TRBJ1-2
TGTGCCAGCAGTGAAAGATTGGGCTACACCTTC
CASSERLGYTF
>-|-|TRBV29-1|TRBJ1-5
TGCAGCGTTGGGGACTCCAGCCAAAGCAATCAGCCCCAGCATTTT
CSVGDSSQSNQPQHF
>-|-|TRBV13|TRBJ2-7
TGTGCCAGCAGTCGTGGCAGGGGCGACGAGCAGTACTTC
CASSRGRGDEQYF
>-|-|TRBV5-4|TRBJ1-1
TGTGCCAGCAGCTTGGCTGCAGGGCTCATGAACACTGAAGCTTTCTTT
CASSLAAGLMNTEAFF
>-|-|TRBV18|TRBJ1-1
TGTGCCAGCCCACCCGGGCAGATGAACACTGAAGCTTTCTTT
CASPPGQMNTEAFF
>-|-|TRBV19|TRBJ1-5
TGTGCCAGTAGTATTGGTCAGACCAATCAGCCCCAGCATTTT
CASSIGQTNQPQHF
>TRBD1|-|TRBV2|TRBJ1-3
TGTGCCAGCAGGGGGACAGGGGAAAGTGGAAACACCATATATTTT
CASRGTGESGNTIYF
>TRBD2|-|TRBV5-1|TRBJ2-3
TGCGCCAGCAGCTTGGGTAGGGGACTAGCGGCAAGCACAGATACGCAGTATTTT
CASSLGRGLAASTDTQYF
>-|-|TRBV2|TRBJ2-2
TGTGCCTGCAGTGAATTGGGGTACACCGGGGAGCTGTTTTTT
CACSELGYTGELFF
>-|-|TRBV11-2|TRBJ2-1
TGTGCCAGCAGCCGAGCATACAATGAGCAGTTCTTC
CASSRAYNEQFF
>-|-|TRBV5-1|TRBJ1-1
TGCGCCAGCAGCTCGACCCTCGGGGGCACTGAAGCTTTCTTT
CASSSTLGGTEAFF
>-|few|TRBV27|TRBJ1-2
TGTGCCAGCAGTTTGGGACGGACGAACTATGGCTACACCTTC
CASSLGRTNYGYTF
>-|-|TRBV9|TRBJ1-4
TGTGCCAGCAGCGTAGGGGATACAACTAATGAAAAACTGTTTTTT
CASSVGDTTNEKLFF
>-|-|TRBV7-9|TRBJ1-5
TGTGCCAGCAGCTTAGGGGGGAATAGCAATCAGCCCCAGCATTTT
CASSLGGNSNQPQHF
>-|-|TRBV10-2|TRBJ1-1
TGCGCCAGCAGTGACAGGGTCCGAGACACTGAAGCTTTCTTT
CASSDRVRDTEAFF
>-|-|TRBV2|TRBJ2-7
TGTGCCAGCATTCTGACACCCTCCTACGAGCAGTACTTC
CASILTPSYEQYF
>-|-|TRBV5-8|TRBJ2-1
TGTGCCAGCAGCTTTTGGCGCGCCGGAGATGAGCAGTTCTTC
CASSFWRAGDEQFF
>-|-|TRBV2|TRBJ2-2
TGTGCCAGCAGTGAGATCGGGGGCGGAAGGGGGGAGCTGTTTTTT
CASSEIGGGRGELFF
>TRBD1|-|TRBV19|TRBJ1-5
TGTGCCAGTAGTAAGTTAGCGGACAGGGGGCATCAGCCCCAGCATTTT
CASSKLADRGHQPQHF
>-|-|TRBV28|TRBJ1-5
TGTGCCAGCAGCTCAGGGAATCAGCCCCAGCATTTT
CASSSGNQPQHF
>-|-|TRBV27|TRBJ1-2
TGTGCCAGCAGTTACGGTGGTAATGGCTACACCTTC
CASSYGGNGYTF
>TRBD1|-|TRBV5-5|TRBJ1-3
TGTGCCAGCAGCTTAACGCCACAGGGGCGTTTGTCTGGAAACACCATATATTTT
CASSLTPQGRLSGNTIYF
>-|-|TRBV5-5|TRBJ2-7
TGTGCCAGCAGCTTGCGGGGAGCGGCCTACGAGCAGTACTTC
CASSLRGAAYEQYF
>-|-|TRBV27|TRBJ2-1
TGCGCCAGCAGTTTAGCCCTGGGGGGAGCCGTCGACAATGAGCAGTTCTTC
CASSLALGGAVDNEQFF
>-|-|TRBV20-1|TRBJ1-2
TGCAGTGCTAGAGTACAGGGTTTGGACACCTTC
CSARVQGLDTF
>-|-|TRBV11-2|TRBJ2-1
TGTGCCAGCAGCTTACATCGGACTCCGGTCAACAATGAGCAGTTCTTC
CASSLHRTPVNNEQFF
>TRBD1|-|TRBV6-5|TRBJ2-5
TGTGCCAGCAGTTTGGGACAGGGGACCCAAGAGACCCAGTACTTC
CASSLGQGTQETQYF
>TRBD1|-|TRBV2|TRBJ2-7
TGTGCCAGCAGTGATGGGACAGGGGGTTTCAAATCCTACGAGCAGTACTTC
CASSDGTGGFKSYEQYF
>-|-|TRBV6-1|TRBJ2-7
TGTGCCAGCAGTGAAGCGGAGGTTAGTCCCTACGAGCAGTACTTC
CASSEAEVSPYEQYF
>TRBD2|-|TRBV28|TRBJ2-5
TGTGCCAGCAGTTTGTCCGGGACTAGCGGCCCCATTGGGACCCAGTACTTC
CASSLSGTSGPIGTQYF
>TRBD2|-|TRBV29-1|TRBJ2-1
TGCAGCGTCTCCAAGGGGACTAGCGGGAGTATGGAGTTCTTC
CSVSKGTSGSMEFF